The 21 T cell receptor beta chains given below trace back to one sample, sequenced in a study of shared clonotypes between healthy human individuals. TCRdb keeps only in-frame clones here, not all; method: immunoSEQ multiplex PCR. The data hold approximately 2,300,000 clones, with 85% to 95% observed a single time. The sample consisted of naive CD4+ T cells from PBMCs. Subset meaning: CD45RA+ positively selected. These receptors all come from a man aged 18-30 years in good health. Some clones in this sample may be carry-over from other donors' samples.

This sequence joins TRBV23-1 and TRBJ1-5; D is unclear. TRBV23-1 is an open reading frame whose function is uncertain. The CDR3 runs 15 residues. Trimming shortened V by 0 bases and J by 0 bases, and 6 bases separated the two germline ends. The CDR3: CASSQSADSNQPQHF. The CDR3 DNA is TGCGCCAGCAGTCAATCGGCAGATAGCAATCAGCCCCAGCATTTT.

The chain links TRBV28 to TRBJ2-7; 9 nucleotides align to TRBD2. From germline, CDR1 is MDHEN and CDR2 SYDVKM. This CDR3 comprises 19 residues. Trimming at V came to 5 bases and at J to 0 bases, leaving 17 bases not matched to a gene. Here the CDR3 reads CASSPLSRASGASSYEQYF. DNA for the CDR3: TGTGCCAGCAGTCCCCTCTCAAGGGCTAGCGGGGCCAGCTCCTACGAGCAGTACTTC.

The chain carries TRBV19 and TRBJ1-4; the D is unclear. CDR1 LNHDA and CDR2 SQIVND come from the germline V gene (reference sequence). Trimming cost V 6 bases and J 0 bases, with 8 bases left between them. CDR3 length: 14 amino acids. Here the CDR3 DNA reads TGTGCCAGTAGAGTTGAGACAACTAATGAAAAACTGTTTTTT. The encoded protein is CASRVETTNEKLFF.

V and J are TRBV5-4 and TRBJ2-1, with 7 bases lining up with TRBD2. The CDR3 totals 16 residues. Germline CDR1 SGHNT, CDR2 YYREEE (reference sequence). Trimming cost V 3 bases and J 3 bases; bases outside gene matches: 9. The CDR3 loop reads CASSSSASGDYNEQFF. In nucleotides, the CDR3 is TGTGCCAGCAGCTCCTCCGCTAGCGGAGACTACAATGAGCAGTTCTTC.

The chain has TRBV18 and TRBJ2-7; TRBD1 is a possible D gene (6 bases). Looked up from germline, CDR1 is KGHSH and CDR2 is LQKENI. The CDR3 contains 15 residues. Trimming removed 1 base at V and 5 bases at J, with 15 bases between. CDR3 sequence: CASSPQQGGVNEQYF. CDR3 nucleotides: TGTGCCAGCTCACCACAGCAAGGGGGAGTGAACGAGCAGTACTTC.

This rearrangement joins TRBV19 to TRBJ1-5; D not resolved. This CDR3 contains 15 residues. Trimming stripped 7 bases from V and 0 bases from J, with 13 bases between. CDR1 and CDR2 (germline): LNHDA, SQIVND (reference sequence). The CDR3 DNA reads TGTGCCAGTACCCCTAGGAGTTATAGCAATCAGCCCCAGCATTTT. Amino acid sequence: CASTPRSYSNQPQHF. The full variable domain, in which reference TRBV19 and TRBJ1-5 provide the parts outside the CDR3, is DGGITQSPKYLFRKEGQNVTLSCEQNLNHDAMYWYRQDPGQGLRLIYYSQIVNDFQKGDIAEGYSVSREKKESFPLTVTSAQKNPTAFYLCASTPRSYSNQPQHFGDGTRLSIL.

On this clone itself: One end of the junction varies from germline; a read error may be responsible. This chain uses TRBV28 with TRBJ2-2; possibly TRBD2 for D (6 bases). In germline, CDR1 is MDHEN, CDR2 SYDVKM. CDR3 length: 16 residues. The CDR3 spells CASSLYGGRNTGELFF. The CDR3 DNA sequence: TGTGCCAGCAGCTTATATGGGGGGAGAAACACCGGGGAGCTGTTTTTT.

The chain combines TRBV9 with TRBJ2-5; 9 nucleotides match TRBD1. This CDR3 spans 16 amino acids. Germline V gives CDR1 SGDLS, CDR2 YYNGEE. The trim removed 2 bases at V and 5 bases at J, leaving 10 bases unmatched. Written as DNA, the CDR3 is TGTGCCAGCAGCGTGGACGGGACAGGGCGGGAGGAGACCCAGTACTTC. Protein sequence: CASSVDGTGREETQYF.

The rearrangement joins TRBV6-6 to TRBJ1-5; D remains ambiguous. V lost 5 bases and J lost 7, with 18 bases in between. The CDR3 is 15 residues long. The V gene's germline CDR1 is MNHNY and CDR2 SVGAGI (reference sequence). Here the CDR3 reads CASSRPGSLDQPQHF. CDR3 nucleotide sequence: TGTGCCAGCAGTCGACCTGGCTCGCTCGACCAGCCCCAGCATTTT.

The chain combines TRBV28 with TRBJ1-5, with D perhaps TRBD1 (5 bases). Germline CDR1 reads MDHEN; CDR2 reads SYDVKM. The CDR3 runs 16 residues. Trimming cost V 2 bases and J 6 bases, with 17 bases left between them. Here the CDR3 reads CASSLNGAGGGQPQHF. Written as DNA, the CDR3 is TGTGCCAGCAGTTTAAATGGGGCCGGAGGTGGTCAGCCCCAGCATTTT.

The chain recombines TRBV9 with TRBJ2-3, with D unresolved. Germline CDR1 and CDR2: SGDLS and YYNGEE. Trimming shortened V by 1 base and J by 1 base, and 19 bases separated the two germline ends. CDR3 length: 18 residues. The CDR3 sequence: CASSVTSRLGVGTDTQYF. For the CDR3, the DNA is TGTGCCAGCAGCGTAACGAGTAGGCTAGGAGTGGGCACAGATACGCAGTATTTT.

CDR3 DNA sequence: TGTGCCAGCAGTGAATCATTCCATAGCACAGATACGCAGTATTTT. This codes for CASSESFHSTDTQYF. V is TRBV25-1 and J is TRBJ2-3; D is unclear. The CDR3 consists of 15 residues. Germline-derived CDR1 and CDR2 are MGHDK and SYGVNS. V shed 1 base and J shed 0 bases, with 8 bases lying between them.

The gene calls are TRBV6-5 and TRBJ2-5, with 14 bases that match TRBD2. After removal of 6 bases from V and 4 bases from J, the junction contained 4 bases not matched to a gene. The germline CDR1 and CDR2 sequences are MNHEY and SVGAGI. The CDR3 sequence is 15 residues long. CDR3: CASSLTSGRVETQYF. CDR3 sequence (DNA): TGTGCCAGCAGCTTGACTAGCGGGAGGGTAGAGACCCAGTACTTC.

The chain recombines TRBV15 with TRBJ2-7; the D gene is possibly TRBD2 (6 bases). Germline CDR1 reads LNHNV; CDR2 reads YYDKDF (reference sequence). CDR3 length: 15 amino acids. The ends were cut back, 0 bases at V and 5 bases at J, with 14 bases in the middle. The CDR3: CATSRDHGSIDEQYF. The CDR3, as DNA: TGTGCCACCAGCAGAGATCACGGGAGTATCGACGAGCAGTACTTC.

About this clone: Other DNA sequences within the sample encode an identical CDR3. This chain links TRBV18 with TRBJ2-2; 9 positions agree with TRBD1. CDR1 and CDR2 from the germline V gene are KGHSH and LQKENI. The ends lost 3 bases at V and 5 bases at J; junction bases unmatched: 7. The CDR3 totals 16 residues. CDR3 coding DNA: TGTGCCAGCTCACCGCCCGGGACAGGGAATACCGGGGAGCTGTTTTTT. It codes for CASSPPGTGNTGELFF.

This sequence joins TRBV28 and TRBJ2-3, with D perhaps TRBD1 or TRBD2 (5 bases each). CDR1 and CDR2 (germline): MDHEN, SYDVKM. This CDR3 comprises 17 residues. Between the trimmed V and J ends, which lost 6 bases and 0 bases, there was a span of 19 bases. The CDR3 region has the DNA TGTGCCAGCAGGAGAGGGCAGGGCTCAACCAGCACAGATACGCAGTATTTT. The encoded protein is CASRRGQGSTSTDTQYF.

The chain uses TRBV5-1 and TRBJ1-1; unclear D gene. Trimming removed 0 bases at V and 0 bases at J, with 12 bases between. Germline V gene data show CDR1 as SGHRS and CDR2 as YFSETQ. The CDR3 is made up of 16 amino acids. CDR3 amino acids: CASSLGAGAMNTEAFF. The CDR3 DNA follows: TGCGCCAGCAGCTTGGGCGCAGGTGCCATGAACACTGAAGCTTTCTTT.

This chain connects TRBV2 to TRBJ2-7; the D gene is possibly TRBD1 (5 bases). Germline V gives CDR1 SNHLY, CDR2 FYNNEI. CDR3 length: 14 residues. V dropped 6 bases and J dropped 0 bases, with 12 bases sitting between them. The CDR3 DNA sequence: TGTGCCAGCAGGCCGACAGTAAGCTCCTACGAGCAGTACTTC. Its protein is CASRPTVSSYEQYF.

This clone was recorded only once. This chain connects TRBV7-2 to TRBJ2-3; possible D gene TRBD2, 5 bases. Germline V gene sequence: CDR1 SGHTA, CDR2 FQGNSA. This CDR3 region has 13 residues. The V end was cut by 5 bases, the J end by 8 bases, with 14 bases between. This chain's CDR3 is CASSHASTGTQYF. DNA for the CDR3: TGTGCCAGCAGCCACGCTAGCACGGGTACGCAGTATTTT.

As to this clone: This sample also contains other DNA sequences that code for the same CDR3. The chain employs TRBV5-4 and TRBJ1-2; D not resolved. CDR1 is SGHNT and CDR2 is YYREEE in the germline V gene (reference sequence). Trimming pared 0 bases from V and 0 bases from J, leaving 6 bases between. This CDR3 comprises 14 residues. The CDR3 loop reads CASSLGQSNYGYTF. As DNA, the CDR3 is TGTGCCAGCAGCTTGGGGCAGTCTAACTATGGCTACACCTTC.

The chain recombines TRBV15 with TRBJ2-1; D gene uncertain. Germline V lookup: CDR1 LNHNV, CDR2 YYDKDF (reference sequence). V was trimmed by 0 bases and J by 6 bases, leaving 9 bases between them. The CDR3 has 14 amino acids. The DNA for the CDR3 is TGTGCCACCAGCAGAGATTTCGTTGGCAATGAGCAGTTCTTC. The encoded protein is CATSRDFVGNEQFF.